These 8 T cell receptor beta chains came from one sample sequenced in a study of monozygotic twins with cystic fibrosis. Profiled with immunoSEQ multiplex PCR; TCRdb holds only in-frame clones, not every one. Of 30,000 to 40,000 clones listed, around nine tenths are singletons. The sequencing sample was made of blood. The receptors here all came from a boy aged 2 to 9 with cystic fibrosis.

This clone occurred once. This sequence joins TRBV18 and TRBJ1-1; possible D gene TRBD1, 5 bases. The CDR3 sequence is 14 residues long. Germline lookup yields CDR1 KGHSH and CDR2 LQKENI. Trimming pared 6 bases from V and 1 base from J, leaving 12 bases between. The CDR3, as DNA: TGTGCCAGCTCCCCCGGGACGGCGAACACTGAAGCTTTCTTT. Its protein is CASSPGTANTEAFF.

The chain links TRBV18 to TRBJ2-5; 7 positions agree with TRBD1. This CDR3 region has 16 residues. Unmatched junction bases numbered 5, after V lost 0 bases and J lost 1 base. In germline, CDR1 is KGHSH, CDR2 LQKENI. The CDR3 region is CASSPPGQAGQETQYF. The DNA of the CDR3 is TGTGCCAGCTCACCACCCGGACAGGCCGGCCAAGAGACCCAGTACTTC. Based on the CDR3 plus reference TRBV18 and TRBJ2-5, the full variable domain is NAGVMQNPRHLVRRRGQEARLRCSPMKGHSHVYWYRQLPEEGLKFMVYLQKENIIDESGMPKERFSAEFPKEGPSILRIQQVVRGDSAAYFCASSPPGQAGQETQYFGPGTRLLVL.

The chain has TRBV7-9 and TRBJ2-7, with D perhaps TRBD1 (6 bases). The CDR3 has 15 residues. The V and J ends lost 5 bases and 2 bases respectively, with 16 bases between them. Germline CDR1 and CDR2: SEHNR and FQNEAQ (reference sequence). CDR3 DNA sequence: TGTGCCAGCAGCCTGAACAGGGCCCCAACCTACGAGCAGTACTTC. Protein sequence: CASSLNRAPTYEQYF.

The chain uses TRBV6-5 and TRBJ1-5, with D perhaps matching TRBD1 (6 bases). The CDR3 length is 15 residues. Germline V gene sequence: CDR1 MNHEY, CDR2 SVGAGI. V was trimmed by 6 bases and J by 1 base, leaving 13 bases between them. The CDR3 is CASRQTRGSNQPQHF. The CDR3 DNA is TGTGCCAGCAGACAAACCAGGGGAAGCAATCAGCCCCAGCATTTT.

V gene TRBV5-6 combines with J gene TRBJ2-7; D unclear. In germline, CDR1 is SGHDT, CDR2 YYEEEE. The V and J ends lost 2 bases and 0 bases respectively, with 12 bases between them. This CDR3 region has 15 residues. For the CDR3, the DNA is TGTGCCAGCAGCTTCCGGGTAACCGGCTCCTACGAGCAGTACTTC. This translates into CASSFRVTGSYEQYF.

This chain connects TRBV13 to TRBJ1-2, with D perhaps TRBD1 (6 bases). Germline CDR1 reads PRHDT; CDR2 reads FYEKMQ (reference sequence). This CDR3 has 15 amino acids. V was clipped by 4 bases and J by 0 bases, with 12 bases between them. CDR3: CASSSGHLANYGYTF. Written as DNA, the CDR3 is TGTGCCAGCAGCTCGGGACACCTAGCTAACTATGGCTACACCTTC.

This clone was detected only once. The chain recombines TRBV11-2 with TRBJ1-3; the match to TRBD1 covers 8 bases. Germline CDR1 is SGHAT and CDR2 is FQNNGV. With 7 bases clipped from V and 4 bases from J, the junction kept 9 bases outside the gene matches. The CDR3 totals 15 residues. The CDR3 is CASTQGAAAGNTIYF. The DNA of the CDR3 is TGTGCCAGCACCCAGGGGGCTGCCGCCGGAAACACCATATATTTT.

The V gene is TRBV6-5, the J gene TRBJ1-5, with D possibly TRBD1 on 5 matching bases. Germline CDR1 reads MNHEY; CDR2 reads SVGAGI. This CDR3 contains 13 residues. The V gene lost 0 bases and the J gene lost 11 bases, with 11 bases spanning the gap. CDR3 in amino acids: CASSYSKGSAQHF. CDR3 in DNA: TGTGCCAGCAGTTACTCGAAGGGGTCGGCCCAGCATTTT.